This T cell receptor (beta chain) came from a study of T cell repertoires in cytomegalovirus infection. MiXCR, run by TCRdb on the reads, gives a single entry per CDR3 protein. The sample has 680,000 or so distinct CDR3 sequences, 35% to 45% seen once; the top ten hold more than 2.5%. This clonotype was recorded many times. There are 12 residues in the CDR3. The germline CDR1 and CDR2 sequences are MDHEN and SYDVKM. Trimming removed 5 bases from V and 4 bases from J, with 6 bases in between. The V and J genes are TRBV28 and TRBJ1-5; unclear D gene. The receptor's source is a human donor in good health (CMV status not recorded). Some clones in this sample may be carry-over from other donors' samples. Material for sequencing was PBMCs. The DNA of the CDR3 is TGTGCCAGCAGTCCGCAAAATCAGCCCCAGCATTTT. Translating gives CASSPQNQPQHF.